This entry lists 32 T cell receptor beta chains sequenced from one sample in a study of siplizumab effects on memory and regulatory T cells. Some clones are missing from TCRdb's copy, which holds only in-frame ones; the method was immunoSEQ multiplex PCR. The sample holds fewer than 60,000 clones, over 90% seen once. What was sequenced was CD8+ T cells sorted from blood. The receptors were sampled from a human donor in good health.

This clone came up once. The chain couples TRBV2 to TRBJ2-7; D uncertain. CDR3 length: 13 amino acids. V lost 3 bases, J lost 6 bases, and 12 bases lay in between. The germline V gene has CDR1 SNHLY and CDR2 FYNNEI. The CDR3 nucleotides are TGTGCCAGCAGTGATTCAAGGGCGACCGAGCAGTACTTC. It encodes CASSDSRATEQYF.

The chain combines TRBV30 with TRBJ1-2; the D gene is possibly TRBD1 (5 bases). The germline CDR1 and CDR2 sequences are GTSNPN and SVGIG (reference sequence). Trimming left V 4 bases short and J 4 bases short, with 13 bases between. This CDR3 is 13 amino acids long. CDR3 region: CAWTTGGAYGYTF. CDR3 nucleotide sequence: TGTGCCTGGACTACAGGCGGGGCCTATGGCTACACCTTC.

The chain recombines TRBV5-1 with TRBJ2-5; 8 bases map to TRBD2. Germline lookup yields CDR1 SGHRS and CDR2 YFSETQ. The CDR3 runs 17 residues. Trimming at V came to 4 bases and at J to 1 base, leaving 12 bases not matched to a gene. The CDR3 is CASSRTSSDYVQETQYF. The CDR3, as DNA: TGCGCCAGCAGCCGGACTAGCTCAGATTACGTCCAAGAGACCCAGTACTTC.

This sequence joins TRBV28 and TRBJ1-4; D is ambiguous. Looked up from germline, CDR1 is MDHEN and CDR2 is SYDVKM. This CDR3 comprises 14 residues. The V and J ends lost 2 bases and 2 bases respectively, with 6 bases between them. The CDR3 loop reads CASSLRRTNEKLFF. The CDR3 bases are TGTGCCAGCAGTTTAAGGCGGACTAATGAAAAACTGTTTTTT.

This chain's CDR3 is CASSPDGTGSYEQYF. Here the CDR3 DNA reads TGTGCCAGCAGCCCAGATGGGACTGGCTCCTACGAGCAGTACTTC. This sequence joins TRBV9 and TRBJ2-7; perhaps TRBD2 as D (6 bases). Deletions cut 4 bases from V and 0 bases from J, with 14 bases between. This CDR3 region has 15 residues. Germline-derived CDR1 and CDR2 are SGDLS and YYNGEE.

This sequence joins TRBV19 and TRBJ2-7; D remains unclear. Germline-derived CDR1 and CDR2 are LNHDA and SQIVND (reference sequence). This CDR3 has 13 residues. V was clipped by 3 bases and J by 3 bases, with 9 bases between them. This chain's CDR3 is CASSIRLDYEQYF. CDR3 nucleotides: TGTGCCAGTAGTATCAGATTGGACTACGAGCAGTACTTC. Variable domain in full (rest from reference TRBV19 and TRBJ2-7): DGGITQSPKYLFRKEGQNVTLSCEQNLNHDAMYWYRQDPGQGLRLIYYSQIVNDFQKGDIAEGYSVSREKKESFPLTVTSAQKNPTAFYLCASSIRLDYEQYFGPGTRLTVT.

CDR3 coding DNA: TGTGCCAGCAGCTTAGCCTTAGGGGACGGTTGGGAGACCCAGTACTTC. It encodes CASSLALGDGWETQYF. The gene calls are TRBV7-6 and TRBJ2-5; possibly TRBD1 or TRBD2 for D (5 bases each). This CDR3 has 16 amino acids. Trimming took 0 bases from V and 5 from J, leaving 16 bases between them. Germline V CDR1 and CDR2: SGHVS, FNYEAQ.

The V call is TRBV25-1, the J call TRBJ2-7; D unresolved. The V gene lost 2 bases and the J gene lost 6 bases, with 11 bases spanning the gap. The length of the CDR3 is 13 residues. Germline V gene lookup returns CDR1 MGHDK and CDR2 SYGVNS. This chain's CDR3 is CASSEKEKGEQYF. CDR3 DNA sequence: TGTGCCAGCAGTGAAAAGGAGAAGGGCGAGCAGTACTTC.

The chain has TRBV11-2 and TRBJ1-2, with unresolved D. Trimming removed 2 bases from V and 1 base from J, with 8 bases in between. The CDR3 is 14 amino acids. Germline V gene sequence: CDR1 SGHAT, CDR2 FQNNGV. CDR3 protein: CASSLQGINYGYTF. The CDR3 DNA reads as TGTGCCAGCAGCTTACAAGGGATTAACTATGGCTACACCTTC.

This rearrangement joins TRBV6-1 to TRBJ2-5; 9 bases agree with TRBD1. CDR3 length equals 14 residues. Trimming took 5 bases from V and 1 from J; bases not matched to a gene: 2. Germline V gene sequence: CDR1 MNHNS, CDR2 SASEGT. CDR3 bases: TGTGCCAGCAGTAAGGACAGGGGCCAAGAGACCCAGTACTTC. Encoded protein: CASSKDRGQETQYF.

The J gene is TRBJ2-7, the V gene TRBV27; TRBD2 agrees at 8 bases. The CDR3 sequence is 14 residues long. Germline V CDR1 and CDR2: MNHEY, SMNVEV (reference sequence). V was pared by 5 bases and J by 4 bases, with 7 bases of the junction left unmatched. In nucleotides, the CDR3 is TGTGCCAGCAGTGGGGGGCGCGGGAGGTACGAGCAGTACTTC. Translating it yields CASSGGRGRYEQYF.

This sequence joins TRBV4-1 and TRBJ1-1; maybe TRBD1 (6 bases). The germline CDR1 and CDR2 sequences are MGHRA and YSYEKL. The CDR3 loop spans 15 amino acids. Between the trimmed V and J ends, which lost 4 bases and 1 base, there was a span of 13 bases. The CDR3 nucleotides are TGCGCCAGCAGCCCCAGGGGAGAATGGAACACTGAAGCTTTCTTT. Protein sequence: CASSPRGEWNTEAFF.

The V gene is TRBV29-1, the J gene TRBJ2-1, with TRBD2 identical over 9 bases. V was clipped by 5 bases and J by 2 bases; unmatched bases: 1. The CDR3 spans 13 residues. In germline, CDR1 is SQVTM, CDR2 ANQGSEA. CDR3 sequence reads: CSVRTSAYNEQFF. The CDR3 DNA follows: TGCAGCGTTAGGACTAGCGCCTACAATGAGCAGTTCTTC.

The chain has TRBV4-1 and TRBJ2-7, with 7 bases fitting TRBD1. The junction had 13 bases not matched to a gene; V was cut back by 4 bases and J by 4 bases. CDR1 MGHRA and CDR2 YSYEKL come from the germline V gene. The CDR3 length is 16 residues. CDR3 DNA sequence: TGCGCCAGCAGCCTAAGAACCGGGACAGATTATTACGAGCAGTACTTC. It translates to CASSLRTGTDYYEQYF.

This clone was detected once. This chain's CDR3 is CASSLLPRGEQYF. The DNA for the CDR3 is TGTGCCAGCAGTTTACTTCCCAGAGGGGAGCAGTACTTC. This chain links TRBV27 with TRBJ2-7; a possible D gene is TRBD2 (5 bases). Germline V gives CDR1 MNHEY, CDR2 SMNVEV (reference sequence). V was pared by 2 bases and J by 7 bases, with 12 bases between. CDR3 length equals 13 residues.

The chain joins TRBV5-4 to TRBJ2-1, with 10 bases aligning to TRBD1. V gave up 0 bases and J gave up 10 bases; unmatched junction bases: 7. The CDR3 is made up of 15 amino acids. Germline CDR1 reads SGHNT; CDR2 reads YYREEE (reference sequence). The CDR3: CASSLETGGRGEQFF. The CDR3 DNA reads TGTGCCAGCAGCTTGGAGACAGGGGGCCGTGGGGAGCAGTTCTTC.

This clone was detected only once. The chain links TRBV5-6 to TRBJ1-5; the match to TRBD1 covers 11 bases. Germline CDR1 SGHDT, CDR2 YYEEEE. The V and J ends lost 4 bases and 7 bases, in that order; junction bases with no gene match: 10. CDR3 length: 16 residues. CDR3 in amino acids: CASSPWDRGLEQPQHF. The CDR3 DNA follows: TGTGCCAGCAGCCCCTGGGACAGGGGGTTGGAACAGCCCCAGCATTTT.

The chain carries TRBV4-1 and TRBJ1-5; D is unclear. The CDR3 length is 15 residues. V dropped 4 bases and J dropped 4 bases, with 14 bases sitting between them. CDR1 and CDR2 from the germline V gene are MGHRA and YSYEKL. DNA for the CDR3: TGCGCCAGCAGCCTGGGATCGGGTCGGAATCAGCCCCAGCATTTT. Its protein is CASSLGSGRNQPQHF.

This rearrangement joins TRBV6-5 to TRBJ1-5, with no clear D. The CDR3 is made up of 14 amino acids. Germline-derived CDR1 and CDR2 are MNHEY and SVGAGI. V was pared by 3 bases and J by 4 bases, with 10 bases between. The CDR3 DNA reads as TGTGCCAGCAGTTATGGGTCAGCTAATCAGCCCCAGCATTTT. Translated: CASSYGSANQPQHF.

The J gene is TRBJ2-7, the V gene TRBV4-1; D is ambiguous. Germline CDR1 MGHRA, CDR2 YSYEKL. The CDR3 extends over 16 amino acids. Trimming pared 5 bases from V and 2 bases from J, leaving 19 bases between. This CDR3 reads CASSYQDRPDAYEQYF. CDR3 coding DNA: TGCGCCAGCAGCTACCAGGATAGGCCTGACGCCTACGAGCAGTACTTC.

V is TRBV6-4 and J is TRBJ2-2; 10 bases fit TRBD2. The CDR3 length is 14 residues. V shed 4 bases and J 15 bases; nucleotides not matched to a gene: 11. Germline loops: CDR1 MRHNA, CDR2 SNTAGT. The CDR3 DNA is TGTGCCAGCAGTGCCTCCCCGGGAGCGGGAGGGGTGTTTTTT. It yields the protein CASSASPGAGGVFF.

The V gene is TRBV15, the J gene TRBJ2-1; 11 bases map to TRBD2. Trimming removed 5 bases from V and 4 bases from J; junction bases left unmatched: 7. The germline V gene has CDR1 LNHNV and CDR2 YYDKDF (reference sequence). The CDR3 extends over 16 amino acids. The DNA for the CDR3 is TGTGCCACCAGCCCCACGACTAGCGGGGCTTACAATGAGCAGTTCTTC. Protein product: CATSPTTSGAYNEQFF.

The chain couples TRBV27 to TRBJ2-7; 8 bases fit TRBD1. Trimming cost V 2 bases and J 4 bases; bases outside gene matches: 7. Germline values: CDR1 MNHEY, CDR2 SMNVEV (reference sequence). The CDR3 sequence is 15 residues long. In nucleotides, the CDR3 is TGTGCCAGCAGTTTAAGAATAGGACAGGGTTACGAGCAGTACTTC. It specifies CASSLRIGQGYEQYF.

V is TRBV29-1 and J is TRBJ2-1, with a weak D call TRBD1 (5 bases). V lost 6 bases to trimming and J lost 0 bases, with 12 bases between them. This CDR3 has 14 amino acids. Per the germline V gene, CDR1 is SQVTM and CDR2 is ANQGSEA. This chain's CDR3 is CSVPQGSSYNEQFF. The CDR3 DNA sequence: TGCAGCGTCCCCCAGGGTAGCTCCTACAATGAGCAGTTCTTC.

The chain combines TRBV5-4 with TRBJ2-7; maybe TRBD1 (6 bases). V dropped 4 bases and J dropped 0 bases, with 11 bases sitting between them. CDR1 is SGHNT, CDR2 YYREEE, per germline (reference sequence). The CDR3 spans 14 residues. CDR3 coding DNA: TGTGCCAGCAGCGTTGGACAGAGCTCCTACGAGCAGTACTTC. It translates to CASSVGQSSYEQYF.

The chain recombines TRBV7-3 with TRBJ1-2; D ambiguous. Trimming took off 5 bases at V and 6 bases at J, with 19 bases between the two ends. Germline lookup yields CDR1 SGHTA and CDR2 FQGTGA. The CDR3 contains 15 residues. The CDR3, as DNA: TGTGCCAGCAGCCCATTTACGGGAACACTCGATGGCTACACCTTC. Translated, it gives CASSPFTGTLDGYTF.

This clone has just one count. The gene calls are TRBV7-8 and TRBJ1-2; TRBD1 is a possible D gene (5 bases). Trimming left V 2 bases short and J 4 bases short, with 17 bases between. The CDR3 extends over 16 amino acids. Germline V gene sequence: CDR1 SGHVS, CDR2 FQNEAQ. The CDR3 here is CASSLRWQGRVYGYTF. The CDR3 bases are TGTGCCAGCAGCTTACGTTGGCAGGGCCGCGTCTATGGCTACACCTTC.

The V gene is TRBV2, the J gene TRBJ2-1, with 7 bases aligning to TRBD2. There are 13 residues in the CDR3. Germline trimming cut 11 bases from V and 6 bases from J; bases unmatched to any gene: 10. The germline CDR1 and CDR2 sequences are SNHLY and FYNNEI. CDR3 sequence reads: CAPLGGEGNEQFF. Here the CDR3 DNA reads TGTGCCCCATTGGGAGGGGAGGGCAATGAGCAGTTCTTC.

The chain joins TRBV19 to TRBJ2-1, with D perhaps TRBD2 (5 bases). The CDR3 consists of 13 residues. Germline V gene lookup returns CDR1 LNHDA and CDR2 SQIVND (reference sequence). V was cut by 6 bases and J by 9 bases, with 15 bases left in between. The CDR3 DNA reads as TGTGCCAGTAGGGGGAGTCAAGTCGGTGAGCAGTTCTTC. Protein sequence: CASRGSQVGEQFF.

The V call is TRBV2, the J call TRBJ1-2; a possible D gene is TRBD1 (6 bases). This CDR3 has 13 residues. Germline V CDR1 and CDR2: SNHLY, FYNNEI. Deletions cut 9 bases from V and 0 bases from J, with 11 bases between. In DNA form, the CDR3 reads TGTGCCAGAGAACAGGGAGCTAACTATGGCTACACCTTC. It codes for CAREQGANYGYTF.

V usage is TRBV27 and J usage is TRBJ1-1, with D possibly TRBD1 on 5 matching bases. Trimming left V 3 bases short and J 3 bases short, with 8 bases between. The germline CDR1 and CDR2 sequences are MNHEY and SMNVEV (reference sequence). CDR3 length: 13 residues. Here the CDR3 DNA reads TGTGCCAGCAGTTTTCTCAGGGACACTGAAGCTTTCTTT. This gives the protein CASSFLRDTEAFF.

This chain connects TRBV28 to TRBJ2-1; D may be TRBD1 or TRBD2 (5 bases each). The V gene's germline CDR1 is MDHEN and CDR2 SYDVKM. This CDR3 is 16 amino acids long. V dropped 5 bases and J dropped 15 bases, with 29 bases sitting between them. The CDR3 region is CASSTRIDPKSGTGFF. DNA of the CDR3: TGTGCCAGCAGTACCCGAATAGATCCTAAGTCAGGGACGGGGTTCTTC.